These T cell receptor beta chains were read from a single sample in a study of shared clonotypes between healthy human individuals. Here immunoSEQ multiplex PCR was the method, and the copy in TCRdb shows in-frame clones only, minus some. The repertoire holds about 1 million clones, under 80% seen once, with around 1.5% in the top ten. What was sequenced was memory CD4+ T cells sorted from blood. All receptors derive from a man aged 18 to 29 in good health. Both conserved end residues are part of each CDR3. The D gene is left open where the match is weak. Not all rows give a size; the values are once, few, many and, for expanded clones, a class.

V gene: TRBV7-6
J gene: TRBJ2-7
D gene: .
clone size: .
CDR3 protein: CASSLTTDYEQHF
CDR3 DNA: TGTGCCAGCAGCCTGACAACTGATTACGAGCAGCACTTC

V gene: TRBV4-1
J gene: TRBJ1-6
D gene: .
clone size: .
CDR3 protein: CASSPRLDEIGKGSPLHF
CDR3 DNA: TGCGCCAGCAGCCCCCGGCTTGATGAGATTGGCAAAGGTTCACCCCTCCACTTT

V gene: TRBV19
J gene: TRBJ2-7
D gene: .
clone size: few
CDR3 protein: CASSPFALGQRYEQYF
CDR3 DNA: TGTGCCAGTAGCCCCTTCGCTTTGGGACAACGCTACGAGCAGTACTTC

V gene: TRBV7-2
J gene: TRBJ1-3
D gene: .
clone size: .
CDR3 protein: CASSLAQGYSGNTIYF
CDR3 DNA: TGTGCCAGCAGCTTAGCCCAGGGGTACTCTGGAAACACCATATATTTT

V gene: TRBV7-3
J gene: TRBJ2-1
D gene: TRBD2
clone size: .
CDR3 protein: CASSPGLASAYNEQFF
CDR3 DNA: TGTGCCAGCAGCCCCGGACTAGCTTCAGCCTACAATGAGCAGTTCTTC

V gene: TRBV5-4
J gene: TRBJ1-2
D gene: .
clone size: once
CDR3 protein: CASSPRTDAGYTF
CDR3 DNA: TGTGCCAGCAGTCCTAGGACAGACGCGGGCTACACCTTC

V gene: TRBV18
J gene: TRBJ1-4
D gene: .
clone size: once
CDR3 protein: CASSALHGINEKLFF
CDR3 DNA: TGTGCCAGCTCCGCATTACATGGTATTAATGAAAAACTGTTTTTT

V gene: TRBV7-6
J gene: TRBJ2-7
D gene: .
clone size: .
CDR3 protein: CASSLGAFGQRTNYEQYF
CDR3 DNA: TGTGCCAGCAGCTTGGGGGCGTTTGGACAGAGAACGAACTACGAGCAGTACTTC

V gene: TRBV9
J gene: TRBJ2-3
D gene: TRBD2
clone size: few
CDR3 protein: CASSATSVSTDTQYF
CDR3 DNA: TGTGCCAGCAGCGCCACTAGCGTTAGCACAGATACGCAGTATTTT

V gene: TRBV30
J gene: TRBJ2-5
D gene: .
clone size: few
CDR3 protein: CAWSSGRWETQYF
CDR3 DNA: TGTGCCTGGAGCTCGGGTAGATGGGAGACCCAGTACTTC

V gene: TRBV5-6
J gene: TRBJ2-7
D gene: .
clone size: .
CDR3 protein: CASSPDRTYEQYF
CDR3 DNA: TGTGCCAGCAGCCCCGACAGGACCTACGAGCAGTACTTC

V gene: TRBV2
J gene: TRBJ2-2
D gene: TRBD1
clone size: .
CDR3 protein: CASSARDRGTGELFF
CDR3 DNA: TGTGCCAGCAGCGCCCGGGACAGAGGGACCGGGGAGCTGTTTTTT

V gene: TRBV28
J gene: TRBJ1-2
D gene: .
clone size: few
CDR3 protein: CASSTRATANYGYTF
CDR3 DNA: TGTGCCAGCAGTACACGGGCCACAGCTAACTATGGCTACACCTTC

V gene: TRBV18
J gene: TRBJ2-4
D gene: .
clone size: .
CDR3 protein: CASSPPWGGLHSLDIQYF
CDR3 DNA: TGTGCCAGCTCACCACCGTGGGGGGGCCTCCATAGTTTGGACATTCAGTACTTC

V gene: TRBV5-1
J gene: TRBJ2-7
D gene: .
clone size: .
CDR3 protein: CASSLSGAAGSYEQYF
CDR3 DNA: TGCGCCAGCAGCTTGTCGGGGGCCGCTGGATCCTACGAGCAGTACTTC

V gene: TRBV7-2
J gene: TRBJ2-7
D gene: TRBD2
clone size: .
CDR3 protein: CASSSSYAGVDEQYF
CDR3 DNA: TGTGCCAGCAGCTCAAGCTATGCGGGAGTGGACGAGCAGTACTTC

V gene: TRBV5-1
J gene: TRBJ2-3
D gene: .
clone size: few
CDR3 protein: CASSLGGAGTDTQYF
CDR3 DNA: TGCGCCAGCAGCTTGGGGGGCGCGGGCACAGATACGCAGTATTTT

V gene: TRBV5-5
J gene: TRBJ2-3
D gene: .
clone size: .
CDR3 protein: CASSFGSRGTDTQYF
CDR3 DNA: TGTGCCAGCAGCTTCGGATCAAGAGGGACAGATACGCAGTATTTT

V gene: TRBV9
J gene: TRBJ2-3
D gene: .
clone size: .
CDR3 protein: CASSPMTSGTQYF
CDR3 DNA: TGTGCCAGCAGCCCTATGACTTCGGGCACGCAGTATTTT

V gene: TRBV5-1
J gene: TRBJ2-3
D gene: .
clone size: .
CDR3 protein: CASSPGTASTDTQYF
CDR3 DNA: TGCGCCAGCAGCCCCGGGACGGCTAGCACAGATACGCAGTATTTT

V gene: TRBV6-1
J gene: TRBJ1-5
D gene: .
clone size: .
CDR3 protein: CASRDSLNQPQHF
CDR3 DNA: TGTGCCAGCAGGGACAGCCTCAATCAGCCCCAGCATTTT

V gene: TRBV25-1
J gene: TRBJ1-6
D gene: .
clone size: few
CDR3 protein: CASSERGGGYNSPLHF
CDR3 DNA: TGTGCCAGCAGTGAACGGGGAGGGGGGTATAATTCACCCCTCCACTTT

V gene: TRBV19
J gene: TRBJ2-3
D gene: .
clone size: .
CDR3 protein: CASSITSGSTDTQYF
CDR3 DNA: TGTGCCAGTAGTATTACCAGCGGGAGCACAGATACGCAGTATTTT